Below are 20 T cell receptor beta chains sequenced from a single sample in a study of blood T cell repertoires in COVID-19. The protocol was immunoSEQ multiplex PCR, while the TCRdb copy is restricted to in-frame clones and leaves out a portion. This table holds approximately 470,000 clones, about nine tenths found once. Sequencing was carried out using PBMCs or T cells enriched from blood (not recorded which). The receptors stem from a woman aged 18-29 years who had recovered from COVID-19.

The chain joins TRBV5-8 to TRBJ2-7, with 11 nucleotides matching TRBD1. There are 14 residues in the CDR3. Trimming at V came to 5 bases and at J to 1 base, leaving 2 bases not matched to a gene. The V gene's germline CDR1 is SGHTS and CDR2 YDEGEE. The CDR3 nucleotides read TGTGCCAGCAGACGGGACAGGGGGTCCTACGAGCAGTACTTC. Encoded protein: CASRRDRGSYEQYF.

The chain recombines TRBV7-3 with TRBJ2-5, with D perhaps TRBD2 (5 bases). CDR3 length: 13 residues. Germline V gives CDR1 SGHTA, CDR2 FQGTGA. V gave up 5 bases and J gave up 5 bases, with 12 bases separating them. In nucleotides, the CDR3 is TGTGCCAGCAGCCCCGAGGGTCGCGAGACCCAGTACTTC. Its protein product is CASSPEGRETQYF.

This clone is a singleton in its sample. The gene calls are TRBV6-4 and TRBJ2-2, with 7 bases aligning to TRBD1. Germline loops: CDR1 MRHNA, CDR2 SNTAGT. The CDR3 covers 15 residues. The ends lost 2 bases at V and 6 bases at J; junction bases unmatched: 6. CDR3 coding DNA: TGTGCCAGCAGTGACCGGACAGGAGCAGCCGGGGAGCTGTTTTTT. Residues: CASSDRTGAAGELFF.

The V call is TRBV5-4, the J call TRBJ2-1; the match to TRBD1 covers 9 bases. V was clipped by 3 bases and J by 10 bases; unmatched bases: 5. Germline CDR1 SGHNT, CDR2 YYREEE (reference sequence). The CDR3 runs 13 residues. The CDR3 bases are TGTGCCAGCAGCTGGGACAGGGAAAGCGAGCAGTTCTTC. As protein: CASSWDRESEQFF. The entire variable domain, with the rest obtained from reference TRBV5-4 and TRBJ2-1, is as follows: ETGVTQSPTHLIKTRGQQVTLRCSSQSGHNTVSWYQQALGQGPQFIFQYYREEENGRGNFPPRFSGLQFPNYSSELNVNALELDDSALYLCASSWDRESEQFFGPGTRLTVL.

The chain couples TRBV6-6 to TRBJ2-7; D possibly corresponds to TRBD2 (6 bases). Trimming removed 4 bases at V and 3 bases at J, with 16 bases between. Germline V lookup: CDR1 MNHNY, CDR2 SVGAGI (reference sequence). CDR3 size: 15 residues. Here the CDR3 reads CASSSGSAGHYEQYF. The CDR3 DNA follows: TGTGCCAGCAGTTCTGGTTCAGCGGGTCACTACGAGCAGTACTTC.

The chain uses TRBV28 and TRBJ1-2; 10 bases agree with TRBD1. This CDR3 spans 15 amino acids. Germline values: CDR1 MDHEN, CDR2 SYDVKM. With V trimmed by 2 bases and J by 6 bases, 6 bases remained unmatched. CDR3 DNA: TGTGCCAGCAGTTTAGAGGGACAGGGGAGGGATGGCTACACCTTC. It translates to CASSLEGQGRDGYTF.

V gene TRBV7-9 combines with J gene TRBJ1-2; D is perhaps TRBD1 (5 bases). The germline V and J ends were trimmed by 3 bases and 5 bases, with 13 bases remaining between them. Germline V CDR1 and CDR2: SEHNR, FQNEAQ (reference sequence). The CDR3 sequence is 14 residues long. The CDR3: CASSFSMTAYGYTF. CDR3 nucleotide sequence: TGTGCCAGCAGCTTTAGTATGACAGCTTATGGCTACACCTTC. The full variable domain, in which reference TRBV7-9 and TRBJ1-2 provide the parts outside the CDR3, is DTGVSQNPRHKITKRGQNVTFRCDPISEHNRLYWYRQTLGQGPEFLTYFQNEAQLEKSRLLSDRFSAERPKGSFSTLEIQRTEQGDSAMYLCASSFSMTAYGYTFGSGTRLTVV.

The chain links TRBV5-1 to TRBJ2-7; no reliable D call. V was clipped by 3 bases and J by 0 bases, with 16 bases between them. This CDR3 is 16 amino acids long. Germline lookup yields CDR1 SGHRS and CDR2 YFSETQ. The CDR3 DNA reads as TGCGCCAGCAGCTACCGCGTGAGGCCCCTCTCCTACGAGCAGTACTTC. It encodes CASSYRVRPLSYEQYF.

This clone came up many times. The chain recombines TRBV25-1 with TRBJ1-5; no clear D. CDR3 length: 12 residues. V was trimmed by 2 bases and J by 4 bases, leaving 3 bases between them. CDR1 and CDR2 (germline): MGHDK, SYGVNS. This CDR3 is CASSELNQPQHF. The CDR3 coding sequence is TGTGCCAGCAGTGAACTGAATCAGCCCCAGCATTTT.

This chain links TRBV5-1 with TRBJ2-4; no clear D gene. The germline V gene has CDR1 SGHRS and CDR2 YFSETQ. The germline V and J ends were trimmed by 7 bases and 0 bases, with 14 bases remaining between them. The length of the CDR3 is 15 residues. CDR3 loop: CASPLLGIAKNIQYF. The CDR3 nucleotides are TGCGCCAGCCCCCTACTCGGTATAGCCAAAAACATTCAGTACTTC.

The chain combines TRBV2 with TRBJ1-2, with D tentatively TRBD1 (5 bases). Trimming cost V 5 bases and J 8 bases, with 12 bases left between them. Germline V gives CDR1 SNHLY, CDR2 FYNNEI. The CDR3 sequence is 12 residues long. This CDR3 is CASSTREGGYTF. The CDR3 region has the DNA TGTGCCAGCAGTACCCGGGAGGGGGGCTACACCTTC.

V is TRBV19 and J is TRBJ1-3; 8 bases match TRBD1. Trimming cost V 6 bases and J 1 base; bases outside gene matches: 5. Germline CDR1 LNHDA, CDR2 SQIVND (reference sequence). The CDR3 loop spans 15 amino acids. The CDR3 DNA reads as TGTGCCAGTAGCGGGACAGGAGGTTCTGGAAACACCATATATTTT. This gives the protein CASSGTGGSGNTIYF.

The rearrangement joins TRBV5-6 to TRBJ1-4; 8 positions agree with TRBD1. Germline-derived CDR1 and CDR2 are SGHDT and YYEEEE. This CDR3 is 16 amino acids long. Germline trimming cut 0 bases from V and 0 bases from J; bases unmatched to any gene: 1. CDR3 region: CASSLDRGTTNEKLFF. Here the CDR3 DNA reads TGTGCCAGCAGCTTGGACAGGGGGACAACTAATGAAAAACTGTTTTTT.

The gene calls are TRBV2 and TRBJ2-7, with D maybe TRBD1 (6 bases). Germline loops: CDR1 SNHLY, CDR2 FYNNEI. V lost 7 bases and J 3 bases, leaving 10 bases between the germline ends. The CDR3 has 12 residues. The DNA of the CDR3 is TGTGCCAGCACCTCGGACAGCTACGAGCAGTACTTC. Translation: CASTSDSYEQYF.

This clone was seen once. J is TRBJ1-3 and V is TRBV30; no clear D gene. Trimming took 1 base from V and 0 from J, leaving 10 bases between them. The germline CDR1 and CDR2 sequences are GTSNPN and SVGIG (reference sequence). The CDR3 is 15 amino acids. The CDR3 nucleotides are TGTGCCTGGAGTGCGGACTTAGTCTCTGGAAACACCATATATTTT. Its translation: CAWSADLVSGNTIYF.

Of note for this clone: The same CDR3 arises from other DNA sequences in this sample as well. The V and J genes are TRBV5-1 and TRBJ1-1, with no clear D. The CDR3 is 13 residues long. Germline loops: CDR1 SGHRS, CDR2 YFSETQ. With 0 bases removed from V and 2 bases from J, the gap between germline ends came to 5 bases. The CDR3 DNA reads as TGCGCCAGCAGCTTGGGGACTAACACTGAAGCTTTCTTT. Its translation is CASSLGTNTEAFF.

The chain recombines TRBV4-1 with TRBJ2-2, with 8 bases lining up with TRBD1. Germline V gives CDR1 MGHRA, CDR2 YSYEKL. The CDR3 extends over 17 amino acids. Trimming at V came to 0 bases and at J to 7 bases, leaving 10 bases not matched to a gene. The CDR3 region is CASSQDQGRGRFGELFF. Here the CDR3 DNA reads TGCGCCAGCAGCCAAGACCAGGGCAGGGGGCGATTCGGGGAGCTGTTTTTT.

The CDR3 DNA is TGTGCCAGCAGCCAAGACTCGACAGGGGCAGCTTTCTTT. This codes for CASSQDSTGAAFF. This chain uses TRBV3-1 (or the pseudogene TRBV3-2) with TRBJ1-1; 8 positions agree with TRBD1. The CDR3 length is 13 residues. Unmatched junction bases numbered 4, after V lost 0 bases and J lost 10 bases. CDR1 is LGHDT, CDR2 YNNKEL, per germline (reference sequence).

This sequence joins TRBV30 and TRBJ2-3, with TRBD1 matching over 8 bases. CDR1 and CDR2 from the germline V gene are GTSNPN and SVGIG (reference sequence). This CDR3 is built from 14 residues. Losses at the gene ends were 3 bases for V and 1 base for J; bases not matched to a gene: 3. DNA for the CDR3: TGTGCCTGGAGAGACAGGGGAGGCACAGATACGCAGTATTTT. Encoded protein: CAWRDRGGTDTQYF.

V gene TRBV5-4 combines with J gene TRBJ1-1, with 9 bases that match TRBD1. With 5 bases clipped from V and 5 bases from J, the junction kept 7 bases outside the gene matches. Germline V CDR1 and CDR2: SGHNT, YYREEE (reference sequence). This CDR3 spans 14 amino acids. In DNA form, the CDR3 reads TGTGCCAGCAGAAGAGAACAGGGGGCGACTGAAGCTTTCTTT. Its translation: CASRREQGATEAFF.